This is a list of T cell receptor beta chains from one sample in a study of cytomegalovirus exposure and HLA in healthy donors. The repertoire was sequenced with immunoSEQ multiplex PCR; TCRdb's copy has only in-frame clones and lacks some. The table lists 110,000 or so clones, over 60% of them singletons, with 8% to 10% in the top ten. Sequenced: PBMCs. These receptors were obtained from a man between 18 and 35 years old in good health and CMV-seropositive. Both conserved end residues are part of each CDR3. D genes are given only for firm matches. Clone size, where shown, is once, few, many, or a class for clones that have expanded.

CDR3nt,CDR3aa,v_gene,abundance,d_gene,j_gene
TGTGCCAGCTCACTAGGGACAGGGCCCAATCAGCCCCAGCATTTT,CASSLGTGPNQPQHF,TRBV18,.,TRBD1,TRBJ1-5
TGTGCCAGCAGCTTGAAGGGGGCCGTTGGGGCCAACGTCCTGACTTTC,CASSLKGAVGANVLTF,TRBV5-6,.,TRBD1,TRBJ2-6
TGTGCCAGCAGCTCAGGACTAGCCTACCAGGGGGAGACCCAGTACTTC,CASSSGLAYQGETQYF,TRBV11-2,.,TRBD2,TRBJ2-5
TGTGCCAGCAGCTATCCCCGCCCTACAGGGCAATTTAATTCACCCCTCCACTTT,CASSYPRPTGQFNSPLHF,TRBV28,.,.,TRBJ1-6
TGCAGCGTTGGGACAGAAACCTCTGGAAACACCATATATTTT,CSVGTETSGNTIYF,TRBV29-1,.,.,TRBJ1-3
TGTGCCACCAGCAGAGGACAGTTCAGCTCCTATAATTCACCCCTCCACTTT,CATSRGQFSSYNSPLHF,TRBV15,.,.,TRBJ1-6
TGTGCCAGCTCAATTAGCGGGGACAATGAGCAGTTCTTC,CASSISGDNEQFF,TRBV18,.,TRBD2,TRBJ2-1
TGCGCCAGCAGCTTGCCGGTAGCGGGGTTTTTCGATGAGCAGTTCTTC,CASSLPVAGFFDEQFF,TRBV5-1,.,TRBD2,TRBJ2-1
TGTGCCCCTCCTCTTGGACAGCTAAATCAGCCCCAGCATTTT,CAPPLGQLNQPQHF,TRBV7-3,.,.,TRBJ1-5
TGTGCCAGCAGCGTATCCCCACAGGGGGCATACGACTATGGCTACACCTTC,CASSVSPQGAYDYGYTF,TRBV9,.,TRBD1,TRBJ1-2
TGTGCCAGCAGTTTAGAGGAGACCCAGTACTTC,CASSLEETQYF,TRBV28,.,.,TRBJ2-5
TGTGCCAGCAGTTACTCGTCCCGCGCAGGGCGAGCGACCCAGTACTTC,CASSYSSRAGRATQYF,TRBV6-5,.,.,TRBJ2-5
TGCAGTGCTCAGAGACAGGACGAGCAGTACTTC,CSAQRQDEQYF,TRBV20-1,.,.,TRBJ2-7
TGTGCCAGCAGCTTAGAGGGACAACCGAATCAGCCCCAGCATTTT,CASSLEGQPNQPQHF,TRBV7-9,.,.,TRBJ1-5
TGCGCCAGCAGCTTTGTCGGGATCCAAGAGACCCAGTACTTC,CASSFVGIQETQYF,TRBV5-1,.,.,TRBJ2-5
TGTGCCAGCAGTGAGAGGTGGGGGGATGAAAAACTGTTTTTT,CASSERWGDEKLFF,TRBV28,.,.,TRBJ1-4
TGTGCCAGCAGTTACGCAGGAGCACTACTGGGGCACGAGCAGTTCTTC,CASSYAGALLGHEQFF,TRBV6-5,.,.,TRBJ2-1
TGTGCCAGCTCACCGCCGGGACACAACACCGGGGAGCTGTTTTTT,CASSPPGHNTGELFF,TRBV18,.,.,TRBJ2-2
TGTGCCAGCAGTGAAGGGGGGGTGTTAAGTTCCGGGCAGTTCTTC,CASSEGGVLSSGQFF,TRBV25-1,.,TRBD2,TRBJ2-1
TGTGCCAGCAGTGAGTTCGAGCTCTCTGGAAACACCATATATTTT,CASSEFELSGNTIYF,TRBV2,.,.,TRBJ1-3
TGTGCCAGCAGTGTTCAGGGGGCCAGCGGGGAGCTGTTTTTT,CASSVQGASGELFF,TRBV6-1,.,TRBD1,TRBJ2-2
TGTGCCAGCAGCTTAGCCAGCGGGACTAACTACAATGAGCAGTTCTTC,CASSLASGTNYNEQFF,TRBV7-2,.,TRBD2,TRBJ2-1
TGTGCCAGCAGAGAAAGGACAGACCTCCATAGCAATCAGCCCCAGCATTTT,CASRERTDLHSNQPQHF,TRBV6-1,once,.,TRBJ1-5
TGTGCCAGCATTATGCAGGCTAACACCGGGGAGCTGTTTTTT,CASIMQANTGELFF,TRBV2,.,.,TRBJ2-2
TGTGCCAGCAGACCCGACAGGGCCCACTACGAGCAGTACTTC,CASRPDRAHYEQYF,TRBV28,.,TRBD1,TRBJ2-7
TGCGCCAGCAGTGCCGGGACAGGGGCACATGGCTACACCTTC,CASSAGTGAHGYTF,TRBV10-1,few,TRBD1,TRBJ1-2
TGTGCCAGCAGCCCCGACAGTAGCAATCAGCCCCAGCATTTT,CASSPDSSNQPQHF,TRBV6-6,.,.,TRBJ1-5
TGTGCCAGCGGGTGGGGCCTGAACACTGAAGCTTTCTTT,CASGWGLNTEAFF,TRBV6-1,once,.,TRBJ1-1
TGTGCCAGCAGTTACGGAGGCTCCCCTAGGGCTTTCTTT,CASSYGGSPRAFF,TRBV6-5,once,.,TRBJ1-1
TGTGCCAGCAGCTCGGGTTCGGGGAGCCACAATGAGCAGTTCTTC,CASSSGSGSHNEQFF,TRBV7-7,.,.,TRBJ2-1
TGTGCCAGCAGGGCGGGGGGGGGTGGGGAAAAACTGTTTTTT,CASRAGGGGEKLFF,TRBV6-6,.,.,TRBJ1-4
TGCGCCAGCAGCCAGAGGGAGAACACTGAAGCTTTCTTT,CASSQRENTEAFF,TRBV4-1,.,.,TRBJ1-1
TGCAGCGGAATCAGACAGGCACCCATGAACACTGAAGCTTTCTTT,CSGIRQAPMNTEAFF,TRBV29-1,.,.,TRBJ1-1
TGTGCCAGCAGTGGTGGACTAGAGATCGGGGAGCTGTTTTTT,CASSGGLEIGELFF,TRBV6-1,.,TRBD2,TRBJ2-2
TGTGCCAGCAGTTTTCCGGGGGGCCTAAGTACAGCTAATGAAAAACTGTTTTTT,CASSFPGGLSTANEKLFF,TRBV27,.,.,TRBJ1-4
TGTGCCAGCAGTCTACGGGGGACAGGAGATACGCAGTATTTT,CASSLRGTGDTQYF,TRBV28,.,TRBD1,TRBJ2-3
TGTGCCAGCTCACCTGACAGGGTTGGAGGTGGCTACACCTTC,CASSPDRVGGGYTF,TRBV18,few,TRBD1,TRBJ1-2
TGTGCCTGGAGTGTCGACCCATCCTTTCAGGATGGCTACACCTTC,CAWSVDPSFQDGYTF,TRBV30,.,.,TRBJ1-2
TGTGCCAGCAGCTTGTCCGGGACAGCATGGAATGAAAAACTGTTTTTT,CASSLSGTAWNEKLFF,TRBV13,.,TRBD1,TRBJ1-4
TGCGCCAGCAAGACTGGGGGGGGTTTCTACGAGCAGTACTTC,CASKTGGGFYEQYF,TRBV5-1,few,TRBD2,TRBJ2-7
TGCGCCAGCAGCTTGGGGGCCGCCAACGAAAAACTGTTTTTT,CASSLGAANEKLFF,TRBV5-1,.,.,TRBJ1-4
TGTGCCATCTATCGACAGGGTTCTAACTATGGCTACACCTTC,CAIYRQGSNYGYTF,TRBV10-3,once,TRBD1,TRBJ1-2
TGTGCCAGCAGCCCTGGAGGCCCTGGGGCCAACGTCCTGACTTTC,CASSPGGPGANVLTF,TRBV11-3,few,.,TRBJ2-6
TGCGCCAGCAGTGAGATCGGGGTGCCCGGGGAGCTGTTTTTT,CASSEIGVPGELFF,TRBV10-1,.,.,TRBJ2-2
TGTGCCACCAGCAGAGATGTGGGAGGGGAGACCCAGTACTTC,CATSRDVGGETQYF,TRBV15,few,TRBD2,TRBJ2-5
TGTGCCAGCAGTAGACTAGCGGGGGGAGATACGCAGTATTTT,CASSRLAGGDTQYF,TRBV6-5,few,TRBD2,TRBJ2-3
TGTGCCAGCAGCGAGTTCTCCGGGGAGCTGTTTTTT,CASSEFSGELFF,TRBV6-4,.,.,TRBJ2-2
TGCGCCGGCAGGTTTGGAGCAGGGGGCGATGAAAAACTGTTTTTT,CAGRFGAGGDEKLFF,TRBV23-1,.,TRBD1,TRBJ1-4
TGTGCCAGCAGAACCCTCCCGGACAAAGCAAGGAACACTGAAGCTTTCTTT,CASRTLPDKARNTEAFF,TRBV7-2,once,.,TRBJ1-1
TGCGCCAGCAGCTTACGCCCCAGGGTTGACGGCTCTGGGGCCAACGTCCTGACTTTC,CASSLRPRVDGSGANVLTF,TRBV5-1,.,.,TRBJ2-6
TGTGCCACCAGCAGTAGGGGAAGTCAGCCCCAGCATTTT,CATSSRGSQPQHF,TRBV15,once,.,TRBJ1-5
TGTGCCAGCAGCCAAGTAACGGGTCAGCCCCAGCATTTT,CASSQVTGQPQHF,TRBV4-2,.,.,TRBJ1-5
TGTGCCAGCAGTTACTCGGCCGATTCACCCCTCCACTTT,CASSYSADSPLHF,TRBV6-6,.,.,TRBJ1-6
TGTGCCAGCGAGACTAGCGGGGGGGCAGGCGGGGAGCTGTTTTTT,CASETSGGAGGELFF,TRBV2,.,TRBD2,TRBJ2-2
TGTGCCAGCAGTGGGGGGGGGCTAGCCAAAAACATTCAGTACTTC,CASSGGGLAKNIQYF,TRBV2,.,.,TRBJ2-4
TGTACCAGCAGCCTCACCGGGACAGGGTTAACCTTC,CTSSLTGTGLTF,TRBV5-6,.,TRBD1,TRBJ1-2
TGTGCCAGCAGTTTTAGGTCAGGGGGAAAATCAGATACGCAGTATTTT,CASSFRSGGKSDTQYF,TRBV28,few,TRBD1,TRBJ2-3
TGTGCCAGCAGTCCCCCGGGACAGGGCTTTGGAAACACCATATATTTT,CASSPPGQGFGNTIYF,TRBV6-6,few,TRBD1,TRBJ1-3
TGTGCCACCACTACGGCTGGCGAGCAGTACTTC,CATTTAGEQYF,TRBV10-3,.,.,TRBJ2-7
TGTGCCAGCAGCTTAGGGATATTAACAGGGCCCCTTGACGAGCAGTACTTC,CASSLGILTGPLDEQYF,TRBV11-2,.,.,TRBJ2-7